This T cell receptor beta chain was documented in a study of cytomegalovirus exposure and HLA in healthy donors. The donors gave bone marrow, and they were healthy. The PCR was carried out with 60 Vbeta primers and 13 Jbeta primers. Assay used: immunoSEQ multiplex PCR; TCRdb lists only in-frame clones, some missing. The sample contains 60,000 to 70,000 clones, roughly 79% of which appear only once. Trimming stripped 4 bases from V and 4 bases from J, with 16 bases between. The CDR3 runs to 15 residues. Germline V gene lookup returns CDR1 SEHNR and CDR2 FQNEAQ (reference sequence). Sequencing input: PBMCs. The chain joins TRBV7-9 to TRBJ1-1; D uncertain. This sequence was found in a man aged 45-60 years in good health and CMV-seronegative. The CDR3 is CASSYLDFSGTEAFF. Here the CDR3 DNA reads TGTGCCAGCAGCTACCTCGACTTTTCCGGCACTGAAGCTTTCTTT.